This entry describes one TCR beta chain. Antigen: not known. The protocol was immunoSEQ multiplex PCR, while the TCRdb copy is restricted to in-frame clones and leaves out a portion. The sample yields 120,000 to 150,000 clones, about nine tenths seen once. The data were obtained in a study of CD4+ T cells in melanoma. Study-level results: Reportedly, melanoma neoantigen-specific CD4+ T cells showed varied differentiation states. CD8+ T cell, macrophage and B cell function reportedly correlated with neoantigen-specific CD4+ T cells.

The germline gives CDR1 SGHNT, CDR2 YYREEE (reference sequence). The CDR3 sequence is 14 residues long. V trimming: 3 bases; J trimming: 1 base; junction bases outside the gene matches: 3. The sequence came from a human donor with melanoma. The V and J genes are TRBV5-4 and TRBJ1-1; 7 bases agree with TRBD1. CDR3 sequence reads: CASSWGDRNTEAFF. The CDR3 DNA follows: TGTGCCAGCAGCTGGGGGGACAGGAACACTGAAGCTTTCTTT. Using reference TRBV5-4 and TRBJ1-1 for the parts outside the CDR3, the full variable domain is ETGVTQSPTHLIKTRGQQVTLRCSSQSGHNTVSWYQQALGQGPQFIFQYYREEENGRGNFPPRFSGLQFPNYSSELNVNALELDDSALYLCASSWGDRNTEAFFGQGTRLTVV.